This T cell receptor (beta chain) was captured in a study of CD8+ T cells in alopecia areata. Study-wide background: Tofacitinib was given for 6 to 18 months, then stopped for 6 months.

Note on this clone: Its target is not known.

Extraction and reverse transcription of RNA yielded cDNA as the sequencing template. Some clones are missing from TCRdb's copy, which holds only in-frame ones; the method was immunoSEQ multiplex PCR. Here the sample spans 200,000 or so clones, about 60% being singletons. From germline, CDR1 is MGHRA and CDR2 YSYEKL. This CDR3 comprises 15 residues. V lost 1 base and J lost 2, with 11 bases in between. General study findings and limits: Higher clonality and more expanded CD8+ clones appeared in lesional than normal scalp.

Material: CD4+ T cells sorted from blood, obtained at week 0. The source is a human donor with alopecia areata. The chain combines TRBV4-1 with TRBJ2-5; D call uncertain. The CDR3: CASSQGAAAQETQYF. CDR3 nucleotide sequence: TGCGCCAGCAGCCAAGGGGCGGCGGCACAAGAGACCCAGTACTTC.